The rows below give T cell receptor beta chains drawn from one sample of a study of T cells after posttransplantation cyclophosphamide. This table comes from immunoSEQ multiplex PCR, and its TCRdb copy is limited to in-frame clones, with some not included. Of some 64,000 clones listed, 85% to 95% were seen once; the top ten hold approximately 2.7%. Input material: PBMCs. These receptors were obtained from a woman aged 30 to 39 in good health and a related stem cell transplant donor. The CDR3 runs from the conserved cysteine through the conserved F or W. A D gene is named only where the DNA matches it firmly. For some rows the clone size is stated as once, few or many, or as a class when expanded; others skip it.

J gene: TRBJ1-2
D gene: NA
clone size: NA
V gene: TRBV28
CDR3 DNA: TGTGCCAGCAGTTTGCGTAAGGATGGCTACACCTTC
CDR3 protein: CASSLRKDGYTF

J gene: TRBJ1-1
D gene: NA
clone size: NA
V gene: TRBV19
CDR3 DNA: TGTGCCAGTAGACCGGGGAGGGGTGACACTGAAGCTTTCTTT
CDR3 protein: CASRPGRGDTEAFF

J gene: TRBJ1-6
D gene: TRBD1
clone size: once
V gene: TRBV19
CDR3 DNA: TGTGCCAGTAGTCGAGGGGACAGGGAAAATTCACCCCTCCACTTT
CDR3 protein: CASSRGDRENSPLHF

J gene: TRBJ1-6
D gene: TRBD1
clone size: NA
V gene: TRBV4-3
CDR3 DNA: TGCGCCAGCAGCCAAGATCCGGGACAGAAATCTAATTCACCCCTCCACTTT
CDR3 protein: CASSQDPGQKSNSPLHF

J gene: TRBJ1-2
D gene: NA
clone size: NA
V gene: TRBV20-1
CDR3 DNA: TGCAGTACCGACGAAAGCTATGGCTACACCTTC
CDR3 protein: CSTDESYGYTF

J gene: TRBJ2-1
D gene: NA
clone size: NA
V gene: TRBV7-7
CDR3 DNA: TGTGCCAGCAGCTTGTCTAGCAGCCATGAGCAGTTCTTC
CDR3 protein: CASSLSSSHEQFF

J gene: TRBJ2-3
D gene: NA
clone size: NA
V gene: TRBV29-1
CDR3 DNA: TGCAGCGTTACTTCAACAGATACGCAGTATTTT
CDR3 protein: CSVTSTDTQYF

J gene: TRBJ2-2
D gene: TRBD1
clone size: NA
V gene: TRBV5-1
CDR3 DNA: TGCGCCAGCAGCCTCGGGACAGGGGGAGGCACCGGGGAGCTGTTTTTT
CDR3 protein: CASSLGTGGGTGELFF

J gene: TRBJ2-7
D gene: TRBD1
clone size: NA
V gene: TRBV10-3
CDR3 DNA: TGTGCCATCAGTGATGAATCAATCGGACAGGGTATTTACGAGCAGTACTTC
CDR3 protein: CAISDESIGQGIYEQYF

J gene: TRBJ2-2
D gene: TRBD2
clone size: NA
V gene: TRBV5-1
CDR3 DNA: TGCGCCAGCAGCCCTCGAGCGGGGGCGCACACCGGGGAGCTGTTTTTT
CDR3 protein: CASSPRAGAHTGELFF

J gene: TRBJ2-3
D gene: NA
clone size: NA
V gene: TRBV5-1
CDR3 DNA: TGCGCCAGCAGCTTGCGACTAGGCACAGATACGCAGTATTTT
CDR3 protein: CASSLRLGTDTQYF

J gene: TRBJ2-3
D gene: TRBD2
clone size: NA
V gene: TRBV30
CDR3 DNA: TGTGCCTGGAGTGACAGCGGGGGGGCAGATACGCAGTATTTT
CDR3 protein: CAWSDSGGADTQYF

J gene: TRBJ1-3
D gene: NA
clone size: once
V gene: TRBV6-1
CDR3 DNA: TGTGCCAGCAGTGATGACTTCCCGGATGAGGCTGGAAACACCATATATTTT
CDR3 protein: CASSDDFPDEAGNTIYF

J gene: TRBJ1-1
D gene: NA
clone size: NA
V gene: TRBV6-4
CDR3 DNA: TGTGCCACCAGCGACGGGATGAACACTGAAGCTTTCTTT
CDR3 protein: CATSDGMNTEAFF

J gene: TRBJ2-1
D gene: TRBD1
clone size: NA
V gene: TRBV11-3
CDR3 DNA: TGTGCCAGCAGCCTGGGACAGAGCTCCTACAATGAGCAGTTCTTC
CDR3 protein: CASSLGQSSYNEQFF

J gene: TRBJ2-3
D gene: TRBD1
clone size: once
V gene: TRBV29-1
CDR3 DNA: TGCAGCGTTCGTCGGCAGGGGGCCACAGATACGCAGTATTTT
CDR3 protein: CSVRRQGATDTQYF

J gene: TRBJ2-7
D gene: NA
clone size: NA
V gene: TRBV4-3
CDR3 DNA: TGCGCCAGCAGCCAAGAGGCGGGGCCCCCCTACGAGCAGTACTTC
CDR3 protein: CASSQEAGPPYEQYF

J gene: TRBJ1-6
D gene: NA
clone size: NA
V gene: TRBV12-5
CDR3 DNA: TGTGCTAGTGGTTCAACCATGAGGGCCCTCCACTTT
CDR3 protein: CASGSTMRALHF

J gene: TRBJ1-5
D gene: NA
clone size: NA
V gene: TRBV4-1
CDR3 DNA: TGCGCCAGCAGCCAAGTATCCGGGGAACTTCTTTATGGCAATCAGCCCCAGCATTTT
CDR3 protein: CASSQVSGELLYGNQPQHF

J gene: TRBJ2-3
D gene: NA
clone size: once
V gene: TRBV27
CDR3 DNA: TGTGCCAGCAGTCTGGGCGGGGCCACAGATACGCAGTATTTT
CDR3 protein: CASSLGGATDTQYF

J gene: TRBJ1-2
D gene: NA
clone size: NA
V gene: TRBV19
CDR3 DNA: TGTGCCAGTAGAGTATCGGTAGATGGCTACACCTTC
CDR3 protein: CASRVSVDGYTF

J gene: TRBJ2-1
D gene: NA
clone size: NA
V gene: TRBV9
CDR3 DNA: TGTGCCAGCAGCGTAGGAGCTAGGGGCTACAATGAGCAGTTCTTC
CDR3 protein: CASSVGARGYNEQFF

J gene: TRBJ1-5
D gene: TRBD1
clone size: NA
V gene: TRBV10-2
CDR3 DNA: TGCGCCAGCAGGGTTGGGACAGACAATCAGCCCCAGCATTTT
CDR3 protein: CASRVGTDNQPQHF

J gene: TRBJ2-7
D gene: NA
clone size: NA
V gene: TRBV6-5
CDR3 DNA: TGTGCCAGCAGTTACTCAGGTTCGACAGTGTCCTACGAGCAGTACTTC
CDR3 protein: CASSYSGSTVSYEQYF

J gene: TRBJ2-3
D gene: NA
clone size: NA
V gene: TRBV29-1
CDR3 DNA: TGCAGCGTTGAAGACCAGGGTTCCTATACGCAGTATTTT
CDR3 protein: CSVEDQGSYTQYF

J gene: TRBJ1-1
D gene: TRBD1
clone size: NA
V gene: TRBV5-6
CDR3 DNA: TGTGCCAGCAGCAGGGACAGGACTGAAGCTTTCTTT
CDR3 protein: CASSRDRTEAFF

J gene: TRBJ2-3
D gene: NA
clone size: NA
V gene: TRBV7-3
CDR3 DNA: TGTGCCAGCAGCTACTTGGGTGAGGCAGATACGCAGTATTTT
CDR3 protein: CASSYLGEADTQYF

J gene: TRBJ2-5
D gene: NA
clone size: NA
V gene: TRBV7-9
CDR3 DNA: TGTGCCAGCAGCTTAGTTTGGGCAGGCCTTAACCAAGAGACCCAGTACTTC
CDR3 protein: CASSLVWAGLNQETQYF

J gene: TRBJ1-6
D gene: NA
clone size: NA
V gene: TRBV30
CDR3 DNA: TGTGCCTGGAGTCTAGGAGGTTCACCCCTCCACTTT
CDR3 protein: CAWSLGGSPLHF

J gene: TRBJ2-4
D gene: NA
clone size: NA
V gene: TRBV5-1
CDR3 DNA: TGCGCCAGCAGCCCGGGGGACCTAGCCAAAAACATTCAGTACTTC
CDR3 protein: CASSPGDLAKNIQYF

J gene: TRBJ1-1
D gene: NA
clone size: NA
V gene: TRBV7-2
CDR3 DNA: TGTGCCAGCAGCTTAGGGGGATGGGCAGTTGCTTTCTTT
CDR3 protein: CASSLGGWAVAFF

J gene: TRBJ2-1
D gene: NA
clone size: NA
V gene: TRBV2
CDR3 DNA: TGTGCCAGCAGTGGTGGGCGGTACTCCTACAATGAGCAGTTCTTC
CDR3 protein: CASSGGRYSYNEQFF

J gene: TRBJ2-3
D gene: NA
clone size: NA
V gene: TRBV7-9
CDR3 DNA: TGTGCCAGCAGCTTAGCTGGGCAGGGTGGGCAGTATTTT
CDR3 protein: CASSLAGQGGQYF

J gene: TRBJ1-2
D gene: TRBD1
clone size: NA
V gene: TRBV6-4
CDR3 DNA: TGTGCCAGCAGTGACACGAACAGGGGGCTGGGGACTGGAGGCTACACCTTC
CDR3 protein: CASSDTNRGLGTGGYTF

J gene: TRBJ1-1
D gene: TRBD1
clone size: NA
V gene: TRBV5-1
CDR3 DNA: TGCGCCAGCAGTTCATTCCTCCAGGGACAGGGGGCAACTGAAGCTTTCTTT
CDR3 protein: CASSSFLQGQGATEAFF

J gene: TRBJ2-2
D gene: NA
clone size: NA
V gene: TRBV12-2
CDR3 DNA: TGTGCAAGTCGCGTAGACACCGCGAACACCGGGGAGCTGTTTTTT
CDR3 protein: CASRVDTANTGELFF

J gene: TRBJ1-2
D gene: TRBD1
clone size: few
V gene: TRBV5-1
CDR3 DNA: TGCGCCAGCAGGTTGGAGGGGGCAAACGGCTACACCTTC
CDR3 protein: CASRLEGANGYTF

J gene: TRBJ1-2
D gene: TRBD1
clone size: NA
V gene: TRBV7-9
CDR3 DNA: TGTGCCAGCAGCTCCCCCGTGGGGACAGGGAGGTATGGCTACACCTTC
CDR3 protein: CASSSPVGTGRYGYTF

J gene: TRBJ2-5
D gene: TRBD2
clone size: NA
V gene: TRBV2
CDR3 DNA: TGTGCCAGCAGTGGACTAGCGGGGGCCCAAGAGACCCAGTACTTC
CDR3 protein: CASSGLAGAQETQYF

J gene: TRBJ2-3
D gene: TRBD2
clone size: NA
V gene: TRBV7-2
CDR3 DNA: TGTGCCAGCAGCTTAGCTCGGAGCGGGCGGGGGAGATCAGATACGCAGTATTTT
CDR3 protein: CASSLARSGRGRSDTQYF

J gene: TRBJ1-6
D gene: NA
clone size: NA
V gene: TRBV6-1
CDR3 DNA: TGTGCCAGCAGTGAGGCCAGCAGCTCCTATAATTCACCCCTCCACTTT
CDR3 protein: CASSEASSSYNSPLHF

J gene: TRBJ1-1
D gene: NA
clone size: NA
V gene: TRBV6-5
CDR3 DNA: TGTGCCAGCAGTTACTCGTCAGGGTTTGTGAACACTGAAGCTTTCTTT
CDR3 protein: CASSYSSGFVNTEAFF

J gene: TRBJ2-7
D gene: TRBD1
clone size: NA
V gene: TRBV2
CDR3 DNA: TGTGCCAGCCGACAGGGGGTCGAGCAGTACTTC
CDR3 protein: CASRQGVEQYF

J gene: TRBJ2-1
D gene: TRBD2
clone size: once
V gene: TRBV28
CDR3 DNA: TGTGCCAGCAGTCCCAGTAGCGGGGGGGCTTTGTGGCAGTTCTTC
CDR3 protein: CASSPSSGGALWQFF

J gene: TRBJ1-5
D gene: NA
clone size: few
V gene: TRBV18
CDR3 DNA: TGTGCCAGCTCCAGGGCAGATAGAAATCAGCCCCAGCATTTT
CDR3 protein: CASSRADRNQPQHF

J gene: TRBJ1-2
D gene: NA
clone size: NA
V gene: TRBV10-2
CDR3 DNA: TGCGCCAGCAGTGAGTCCGGGGTAGGGCTCGCTGGCTACACCTTC
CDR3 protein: CASSESGVGLAGYTF

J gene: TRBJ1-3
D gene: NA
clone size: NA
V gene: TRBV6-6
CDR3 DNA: TGTGCCACGTTCTCCCGGGTCCGCTCTGGAAACACCATATATTTT
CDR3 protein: CATFSRVRSGNTIYF

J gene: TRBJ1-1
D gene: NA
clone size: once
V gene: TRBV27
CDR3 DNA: TGTGCCAGCAGTCTTGAAGCTTTCTTT
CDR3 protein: CASSLEAFF

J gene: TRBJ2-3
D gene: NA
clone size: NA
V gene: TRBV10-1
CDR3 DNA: TGCGCCAGCAGGCCGGGACTCAACACAGATACGCAGTATTTT
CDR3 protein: CASRPGLNTDTQYF

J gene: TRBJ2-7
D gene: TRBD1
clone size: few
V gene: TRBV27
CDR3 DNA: TGTGCCAGCAGTCCACAGGGGTGGTCCTACGAGCAGTACTTC
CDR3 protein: CASSPQGWSYEQYF

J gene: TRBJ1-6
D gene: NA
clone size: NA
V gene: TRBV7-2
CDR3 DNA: TGTGCCAGCAGCCGGAGGAGTATGACGGTGAATTCACCCCTCCACTTT
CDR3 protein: CASSRRSMTVNSPLHF

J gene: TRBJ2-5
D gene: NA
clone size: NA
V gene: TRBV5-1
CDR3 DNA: TGCGCCAGCAGCCAGTCCAATTCTAAAGAGACCCAGTACTTC
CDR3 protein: CASSQSNSKETQYF

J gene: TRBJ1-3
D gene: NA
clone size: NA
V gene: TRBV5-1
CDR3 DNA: TGCGCCAGCAGGTCAGACTCCTTTTCTGGAAACACCATATATTTT
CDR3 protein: CASRSDSFSGNTIYF